This TCR beta chain was found in a study of blood T cells in healthy people across ages (dated by TCRdb to between 2014 and 2017). Looking at the study overall: In model experiments, roughly one uniquely barcoded TCR beta cDNA molecule per two T cells was captured by template switching. The donors were split into four age groups: young (average about 15 years), middle-aged (about 40), aged (over 55) and long-lived (about 74). Using the same blood draw, the study looked at two additional independent replicas of 1 million unique cDNA reads for two donors, one aged 18 to 30 and the other aged 80 or older. To avoid experimental bias, donors of different ages were spread randomly across the sequencing lanes. To track age-related changes in TCR beta repertoire diversity, the study relied on deep sequencing normalized with unique cDNA molecular identifiers.

A note on this clonotype: Its specific antigen is unknown. Base-call qualities are not available, and no considerably larger clone is one nucleotide away.

Findings and caveats that apply to the study as a whole: The percentage of naive T cells measured by flow cytometry correlated strongly with observed TCR beta diversity. As age increased, observed TCR beta diversity per million T cells dropped in a roughly linear way, and a significant reduction was already evident by age about 40. Because profiling used bulk unsorted PBMCs, naive and antigen-experienced compartments could not be compared conclusively. Donor CMV infection status was unknown, potentially confounding age-related changes in expanded clonotypes. Compared with the aged group, more naive CD4+ T cells, fewer expanded clones and increased TCR diversity were shown by the long-lived group, suggesting age selection. Total diversity estimates from one million sequenced T cells were considered lower bounds and underestimates.

The donors were some 39 Caucasian individuals from Russia, aged about 6 to 95 years, who were systemically healthy. About 9.6 milliliters of peripheral blood were collected from each donor into EDTA-treated Vacutainer tubes. Ficoll-Paque density-gradient centrifugation was used to isolate PBMCs, with at least 7 million obtained per sample. Trizol reagent was used to extract total RNA from the PBMCs, yielding at least 5.5 micrograms per sample. For every donor, an aliquot of PBMCs went through flow cytometry to measure the percentages of naive CD45RAhigh/CD27high T cells. The library was obtained by 5' RACE. Sequencing used an Illumina HiSeq 2500. The second PCR ran for about 7 to 11 cycles and used a J-beta primer mix along with a sample-barcoded 5' primer. A template-switch 5' adaptor carrying 12 random nucleotides introduced a unique molecular identifier onto each TCR beta cDNA molecule. At least 2.5 million CDR3-containing paired-end reads were obtained from each sample. First-strand cDNA synthesis was performed from all RNA using the Mint cDNA synthesis kit, with priming by a TRBC-specific oligonucleotide. Following uracil-DNA glycosylase treatment, all cDNA underwent a first 18-cycle PCR with the universal primers M1SS and BC2_uni_R. In the source study's methods: For normalization, 1 million high-quality reads, each with a distinct molecular identifier, were randomly selected from each sample. Instead of being binned into consensus sequences, reads that shared molecular identifiers were thrown out. MiTCR, run with a Q25 quality threshold and the strictest error-elimination algorithm, handled CDR3 identification, clonotype clustering and error correction. Lower-bound total TCR beta diversity was estimated with a nonparametric unseen species model using Euler transformation. TCRdb itself trimmed the public reads at Q25 with fastp, ran MiXCR and retained productive beta chains. Rows merge per CDR3 protein into single entries with the most common DNA and genes. Here the V and J calls rest on TCRdb's processing, not on the authors' analysis. This sample holds about a million distinct CDR3 sequences; roughly 51% were observed only once. Together, the top ten hold around a fifth of the sample.

The CDR3 covers 17 residues, taking in both the cysteine and the phenylalanine. Solely the CDR3 DNA is kept, with 51 bases framed from the first base. The germline V gene provides CDR1 SGHVS and CDR2 FNYEAQ. V gives up 2 bases and J gives up 2 bases, and the segment between their germline ends measures 17 bases. The source of this sequence is a woman aged 55-75 years in good health. The chain was built from TRBV7-6 and TRBJ2-3, with the D call perhaps TRBD1 or TRBD2, each one matching 6 bases. Sample: blood. The CDR3 sequence is CASSLLGGGLDTDTQYF. DNA sequence: TGTGCCAGCAGCTTACTGGGGGGCGGGTTAGACACAGATACGCAGTATTTT.